Listed here are 18 T cell receptor beta chains from one sample, sequenced in a study of control samples from healthy donors and cancer patients. The table came from immunoSEQ multiplex PCR; TCRdb's copy has only in-frame clones and leaves some out. The sample has approximately 160,000 clones, 80% to 95% seen once. Sequenced: blood. Source of these receptors: a woman aged 55-70 years in good health.

This sequence joins TRBV3-1 (or the pseudogene TRBV3-2) and TRBJ2-1, with 8 bases identical to TRBD1. Germline V gives CDR1 LGHDT, CDR2 YNNKEL (reference sequence). After removal of 2 bases from V and 12 bases from J, the junction contained 9 bases not matched to a gene. The CDR3 is made up of 14 amino acids. CDR3 sequence (DNA): TGTGCCAGCAGCCAACTCCCAGGGGGCGCAGGGCAGTTCTTC. Protein product: CASSQLPGGAGQFF.

V is TRBV12-3 or TRBV12-4 and J is TRBJ1-5; TRBD1 is a possible D gene (5 bases). The length of the CDR3 is 13 residues. Between the trimmed V and J ends, which lost 5 bases and 7 bases, there was a span of 12 bases. In nucleotides, the CDR3 is TGTGCCAGCAGTGCCAGGGAATGGCAGCCCCAGCATTTT. Its protein is CASSAREWQPQHF.

The chain recombines TRBV2 with TRBJ1-1; unclear D gene. The V gene's germline CDR1 is SNHLY and CDR2 FYNNEI. V lost 6 bases and J lost 0, with 11 bases in between. This CDR3 spans 14 amino acids. The CDR3 loop is CASRPNNLNTEAFF. DNA for the CDR3: TGTGCCAGCAGACCAAACAACCTGAACACTGAAGCTTTCTTT. Full variable domain (remainder filled in from reference TRBV2 and TRBJ1-1): EPEVTQTPSHQVTQMGQEVILRCVPISNHLYFYWYRQILGQKVEFLVSFYNNEISEKSEIFDDQFSVERPDGSNFTLKIRSTKLEDSAMYFCASRPNNLNTEAFFGQGTRLTVV.

The gene calls are TRBV25-1 and TRBJ1-1; 9 nucleotides align to TRBD1. After removal of 6 bases from V and 5 bases from J, the junction contained 13 bases not matched to a gene. Germline CDR1 MGHDK, CDR2 SYGVNS. This CDR3 has 16 residues. CDR3 sequence: CASSRTGTGSRTEAFF. The CDR3 DNA is TGTGCCAGCAGCAGAACCGGGACAGGGTCGAGAACTGAAGCTTTCTTT.

About this clone itself: At the DNA level, this CDR3 is encoded by other sequences in the same sample as well. DNA of the CDR3: TGTGCCATCAGTGGACAGACGAACACTGAAGCTTTCTTT. Translating it yields CAISGQTNTEAFF. The chain couples TRBV10-3 to TRBJ1-1, with TRBD1 as a possible D gene (5 bases). The germline V and J ends were trimmed by 4 bases and 1 base, with 7 bases remaining between them. The CDR3 is 13 residues long. Per the germline V gene, CDR1 is ENHRY and CDR2 is SYGVKD.

The chain has TRBV9 and TRBJ2-1; D remains ambiguous. Trimming stripped 3 bases from V and 0 bases from J, with 13 bases between. Germline CDR1 reads SGDLS; CDR2 reads YYNGEE. This CDR3 region has 16 residues. CDR3 nucleotide sequence: TGTGCCAGCAGCGGACTTTGGACGAGCTCCTACAATGAGCAGTTCTTC. The encoded protein is CASSGLWTSSYNEQFF.

The CDR3 sequence: CASSLAALRGGYNEQFF. CDR3 in DNA: TGCGCCAGCAGCTTGGCCGCTTTGCGGGGGGGCTACAATGAGCAGTTCTTC. The rearrangement joins TRBV5-1 to TRBJ2-1; 9 bases line up with TRBD2. V dropped 0 bases and J dropped 3; count of bases not matched to a gene: 7. CDR3 length: 17 amino acids. The germline gives CDR1 SGHRS, CDR2 YFSETQ.

This sequence joins TRBV28 and TRBJ1-2; D perhaps matches TRBD1 (5 bases). CDR1 is MDHEN and CDR2 is SYDVKM in the germline V gene. The CDR3 contains 14 residues. Trimming left V 2 bases short and J 6 bases short, with 13 bases between. CDR3 protein: CASSLPRDAHGYTF. CDR3 nucleotide sequence: TGTGCCAGCAGTTTACCCCGGGACGCGCATGGCTACACCTTC.

V gene TRBV2 combines with J gene TRBJ2-1, with 12 bases fitting TRBD2. Per germline, CDR1 SNHLY and CDR2 FYNNEI. This CDR3 is built from 15 residues. J was trimmed by 8 bases and V by 6 bases; bases with no gene match: 8. The CDR3 here is CASRRLAGVRDEQFF. The CDR3 DNA reads TGTGCCAGCAGACGACTAGCGGGGGTTAGGGATGAGCAGTTCTTC. The complete variable domain, with remaining parts taken from reference TRBV2 and TRBJ2-1, reads EPEVTQTPSHQVTQMGQEVILRCVPISNHLYFYWYRQILGQKVEFLVSFYNNEISEKSEIFDDQFSVERPDGSNFTLKIRSTKLEDSAMYFCASRRLAGVRDEQFFGPGTRLTVL.

V is TRBV9 and J is TRBJ2-3; 8 nucleotides match TRBD2. This CDR3 has 17 residues. The V and J ends lost 3 bases and 10 bases, in that order; junction bases with no gene match: 19. Germline V gene data show CDR1 as SGDLS and CDR2 as YYNGEE. This chain's CDR3 is CASSATIPVGAGEAQYF. The CDR3 region has the DNA TGTGCCAGCAGCGCAACCATCCCCGTTGGAGCGGGGGAGGCGCAGTATTTT.

The chain joins TRBV6-5 to TRBJ1-2, with D tentatively TRBD1 (5 bases). The V end was cut by 11 bases, the J end by 2 bases, with 12 bases between. In germline, CDR1 is MNHEY, CDR2 SVGAGI. CDR3 length: 12 amino acids. CDR3 DNA: TGTGCCGCCAGCCCAGGGAACTATGGCTACACCTTC. Its translation: CAASPGNYGYTF.

CDR3 in amino acids: CASRDFTGELFF. The CDR3 nucleotides read TGTGCCAGCAGGGATTTCACCGGGGAGCTGTTTTTT. This chain uses TRBV6-4 with TRBJ2-2; D uncertain. The germline V gene encodes CDR1 MRHNA and CDR2 SNTAGT. The CDR3 totals 12 residues. The V end lost 6 bases, the J end lost 4 bases, and 6 bases lay between the germline ends.

This clone has more than one count but fewer than ten. V gene TRBV6-6 combines with J gene TRBJ1-6; D is uncertain. Per the germline V gene, CDR1 is MNHNY and CDR2 is SVGAGI (reference sequence). Trimming cost V 7 bases and J 7 bases, with 17 bases left between them. The CDR3 extends over 15 amino acids. CDR3 in DNA: TGTGCCAGCACCGAGGCCTCACAGTTCAATTCACCCCTCCACTTT. This translates into CASTEASQFNSPLHF.

J is TRBJ1-2 and V is TRBV6-5, with no clear D. Germline lookup yields CDR1 MNHEY and CDR2 SVGAGI. This CDR3 region has 13 residues. Trimming left V 4 bases short and J 4 bases short, with 10 bases between. CDR3 protein: CASSLGTAYGYTF. The CDR3 DNA is TGTGCCAGCAGTTTAGGAACAGCCTATGGCTACACCTTC.

The CDR3: CASSLAWATANEKLFF. DNA for the CDR3: TGCGCCAGCAGCTTGGCCTGGGCAACGGCTAATGAAAAACTGTTTTTT. V and J are TRBV5-1 and TRBJ1-4, with D hard to call. V lost 0 bases, J lost 3 bases, and 12 bases lay in between. This CDR3 region has 16 residues. The V gene's germline CDR1 is SGHRS and CDR2 YFSETQ.

The genes are TRBV6-5 and TRBJ1-2; 8 bases align to TRBD1. CDR3 size: 14 residues. V gave up 7 bases and J gave up 3 bases; unmatched junction bases: 7. Germline V gives CDR1 MNHEY, CDR2 SVGAGI. CDR3 region: CASIPGQVDYGYTF. CDR3 bases: TGTGCCAGCATCCCGGGACAGGTGGACTATGGCTACACCTTC.

The rearrangement links TRBV19 to TRBJ2-7; D gene ambiguous. V was cut by 3 bases and J by 6 bases, with 12 bases left in between. Germline V gives CDR1 LNHDA, CDR2 SQIVND (reference sequence). This CDR3 has 13 residues. The CDR3 DNA reads as TGTGCCAGTAGTATTAACTGGGTCGGCGAGCAGTACTTC. It encodes CASSINWVGEQYF. The entire variable domain, with the rest obtained from reference TRBV19 and TRBJ2-7, is as follows: DGGITQSPKYLFRKEGQNVTLSCEQNLNHDAMYWYRQDPGQGLRLIYYSQIVNDFQKGDIAEGYSVSREKKESFPLTVTSAQKNPTAFYLCASSINWVGEQYFGPGTRLTVT.

This chain uses TRBV6-2 or TRBV6-3 with TRBJ2-7; either TRBD1 or TRBD2 may fit D (5 bases each). The CDR3 is 14 amino acids. V dropped 6 bases and J dropped 4 bases, with 16 bases sitting between them. CDR1 and CDR2 from the germline V gene are MNHEY and SVGEGT. The CDR3 loop is CASSERDPGYEQYF. DNA of the CDR3: TGTGCCAGCAGCGAACGGGACCCGGGGTACGAGCAGTACTTC.